The 5 T cell receptor beta chains below come from one sample, sequenced in a study of blood T cell repertoires in COVID-19. Profiling relied on immunoSEQ multiplex PCR, and the TCRdb table lists in-frame clones only, not all of them. The sample lists 200,000 to 300,000 clones, about 87% occurring once. The sequenced sample consisted of peripheral blood. The receptor set was obtained from a man in his fifties or sixties who had recovered from COVID-19.

The rearrangement uses TRBV10-1 and TRBJ2-2; a weak D match, TRBD2 (6 bases). This CDR3 has 14 amino acids. V lost 5 bases, J lost 5 bases, and 12 bases lay in between. Germline lookup yields CDR1 WNHNN and CDR2 SYGVQD (reference sequence). The CDR3 sequence is CASSHGAGTGELFF. CDR3 coding DNA: TGCGCCAGCAGTCACGGCGCGGGGACCGGGGAGCTGTTTTTT.

The chain links TRBV7-9 to TRBJ1-2; TRBD1 is a possible D gene (6 bases). Trimming left V 5 bases short and J 8 bases short, with 12 bases between. This CDR3 is 12 amino acids long. The germline gives CDR1 SEHNR, CDR2 FQNEAQ (reference sequence). The CDR3 DNA sequence: TGTGCCAGCAGCGGACAGATGGACGGCTACACCTTC. Translating gives CASSGQMDGYTF.

The J gene is TRBJ2-1, the V gene TRBV6-2 or TRBV6-3, with D possibly matching TRBD1 (6 bases). The germline V gene encodes CDR1 MNHEY and CDR2 SVGEGT. Trimming removed 4 bases from V and 7 bases from J, with 17 bases in between. The CDR3 is made up of 15 amino acids. CDR3 sequence (DNA): TGTGCCAGCAGTTTGGGACAATTCGGGAAGAATGAGCAGTTCTTC. Translated, it gives CASSLGQFGKNEQFF.

This clone showed up just a few times. The V and J genes are TRBV6-6 and TRBJ2-2; unclear D gene. In germline, CDR1 is MNHNY, CDR2 SVGAGI (reference sequence). This CDR3 comprises 13 residues. V lost 0 bases and J lost 8, with 7 bases in between. Here the CDR3 DNA reads TGTGCCAGCAGTTACTCCTCCCTGGGGGAGCTGTTTTTT. This encodes CASSYSSLGELFF.

The chain uses TRBV5-1 and TRBJ2-3; TRBD2 aligns across 7 bases. In germline, CDR1 is SGHRS, CDR2 YFSETQ. CDR3 length equals 15 residues. V shed 4 bases, J shed 4 bases, and the junction held 9 bases outside the gene matches. The CDR3 spells CASSVSGRGADTQYF. The CDR3 bases are TGCGCCAGCAGCGTGTCCGGCCGGGGGGCAGATACGCAGTATTTT.